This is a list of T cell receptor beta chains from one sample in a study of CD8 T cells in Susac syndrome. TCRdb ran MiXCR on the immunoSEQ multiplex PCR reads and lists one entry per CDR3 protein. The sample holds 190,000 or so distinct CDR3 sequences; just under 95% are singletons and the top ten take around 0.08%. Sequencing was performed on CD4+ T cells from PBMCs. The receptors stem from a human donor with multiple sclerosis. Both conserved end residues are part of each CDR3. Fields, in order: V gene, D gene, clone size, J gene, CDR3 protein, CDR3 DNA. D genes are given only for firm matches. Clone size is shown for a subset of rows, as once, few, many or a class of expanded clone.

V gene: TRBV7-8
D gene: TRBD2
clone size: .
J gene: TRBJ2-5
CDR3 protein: CASSLTSGGALETQYF
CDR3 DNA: TGTGCCAGCAGCTTAACTAGCGGGGGGGCCTTGGAGACCCAGTACTTC

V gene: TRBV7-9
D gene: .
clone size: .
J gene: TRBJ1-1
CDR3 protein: CASSLAREDRTFF
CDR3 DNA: TGTGCCAGCAGCTTAGCCAGGGAAGACCGGACTTTCTTT

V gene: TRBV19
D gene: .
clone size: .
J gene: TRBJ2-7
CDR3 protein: CASSIEGVHEQYF
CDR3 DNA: TGTGCCAGTAGTATAGAGGGCGTCCACGAGCAGTACTTC

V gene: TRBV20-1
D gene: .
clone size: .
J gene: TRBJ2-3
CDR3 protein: CSARDWGGAGDTQYF
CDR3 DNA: TGCAGTGCTAGAGATTGGGGGGGGGCTGGAGATACGCAGTATTTT

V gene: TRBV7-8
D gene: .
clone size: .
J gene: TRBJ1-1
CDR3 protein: CASSLVVRRADTEAFF
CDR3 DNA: TGTGCCAGCAGCTTAGTGGTCCGCAGGGCAGACACTGAAGCTTTCTTT

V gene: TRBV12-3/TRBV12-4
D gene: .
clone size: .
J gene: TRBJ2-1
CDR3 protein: CASSRRDPPNEQFF
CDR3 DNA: TGTGCCAGCAGCCGGAGGGACCCGCCTAATGAGCAGTTCTTC

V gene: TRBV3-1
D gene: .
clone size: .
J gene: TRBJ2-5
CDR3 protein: CASSQAQLVQETQYF
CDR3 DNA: TGTGCCAGCAGCCAAGCACAGCTCGTCCAAGAGACCCAGTACTTC

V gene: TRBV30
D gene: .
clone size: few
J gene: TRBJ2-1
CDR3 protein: CAWNAGSYNEQFF
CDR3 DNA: TGTGCCTGGAACGCAGGGTCCTACAATGAGCAGTTCTTC

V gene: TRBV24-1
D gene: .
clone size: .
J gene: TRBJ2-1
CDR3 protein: CATSDPLTGQFF
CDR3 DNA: TGTGCCACCAGTGACCCTCTGACAGGGCAGTTCTTC

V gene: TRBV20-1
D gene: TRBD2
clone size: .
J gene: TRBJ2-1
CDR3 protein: CSAGGAVYNEQFF
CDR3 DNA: TGCAGTGCGGGAGGGGCAGTGTACAATGAGCAGTTCTTC

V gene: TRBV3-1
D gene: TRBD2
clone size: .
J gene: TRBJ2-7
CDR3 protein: CASSQLLAGGHSSYEQYF
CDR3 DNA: TGTGCCAGCAGCCAATTACTAGCGGGGGGCCATAGCTCCTACGAGCAGTACTTC

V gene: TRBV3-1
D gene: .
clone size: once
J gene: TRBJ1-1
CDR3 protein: CASSELRMNTEAFF
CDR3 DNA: TGTGCCAGCAGCGAGCTCAGGATGAACACTGAAGCTTTCTTT

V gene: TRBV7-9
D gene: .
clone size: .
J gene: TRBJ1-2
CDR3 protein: CASSSTDYGYTF
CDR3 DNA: TGTGCCAGCAGTTCTACGGACTATGGCTACACCTTC

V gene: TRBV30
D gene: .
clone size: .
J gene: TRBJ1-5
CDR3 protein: CAWSVRGKDHNQPQHF
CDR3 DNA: TGTGCCTGGAGTGTACGAGGAAAGGACCACAATCAGCCCCAGCATTTT

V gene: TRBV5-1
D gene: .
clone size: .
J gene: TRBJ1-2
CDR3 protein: CASRDPTGAEGYTF
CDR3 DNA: TGCGCCAGCAGAGACCCCACGGGGGCGGAGGGCTACACCTTC

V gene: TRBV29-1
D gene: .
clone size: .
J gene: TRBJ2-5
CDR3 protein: CSVEIGTQYF
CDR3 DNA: TGCAGCGTTGAGATAGGGACCCAGTACTTC

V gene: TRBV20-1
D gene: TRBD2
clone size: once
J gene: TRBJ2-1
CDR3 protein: CSAERSGGARNEQFF
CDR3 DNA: TGCAGTGCCGAGCGTAGCGGGGGGGCCCGCAATGAGCAGTTCTTC

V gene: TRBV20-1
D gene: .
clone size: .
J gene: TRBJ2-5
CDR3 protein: CSAGGRGETQYF
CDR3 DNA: TGCAGTGCCGGGGGGCGGGGAGAGACCCAGTACTTC

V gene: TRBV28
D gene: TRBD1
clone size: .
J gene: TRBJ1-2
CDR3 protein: CASSRPKGQGHYGYTF
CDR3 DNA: TGTGCCAGCAGCCGACCGAAGGGACAGGGGCACTATGGCTACACCTTC

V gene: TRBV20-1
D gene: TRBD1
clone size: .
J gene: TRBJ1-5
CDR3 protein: CSAADRGGRGNQPQHF
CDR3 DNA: TGCAGTGCTGCGGACAGGGGGGGCAGGGGCAATCAGCCCCAGCATTTT

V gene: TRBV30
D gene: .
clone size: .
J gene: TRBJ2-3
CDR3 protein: CAWSGGDTQYF
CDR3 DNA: TGTGCCTGGAGTGGGGGAGATACGCAGTATTTT

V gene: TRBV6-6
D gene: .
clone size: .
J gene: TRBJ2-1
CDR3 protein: CASSQVANEQFF
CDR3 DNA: TGTGCCAGCAGCCAGGTTGCCAATGAGCAGTTCTTC

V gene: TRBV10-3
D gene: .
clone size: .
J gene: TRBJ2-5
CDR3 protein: CAIRAGEETQYF
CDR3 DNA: TGTGCCATCAGGGCAGGGGAAGAGACCCAGTACTTC

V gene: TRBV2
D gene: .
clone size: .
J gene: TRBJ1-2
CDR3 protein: CASSEALAGLGYTF
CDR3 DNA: TGTGCCAGCAGTGAAGCGCTTGCAGGTCTTGGCTACACCTTC

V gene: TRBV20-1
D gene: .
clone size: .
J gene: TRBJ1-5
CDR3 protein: CSAKTPPGAQHF
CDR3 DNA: TGCAGTGCTAAGACTCCCCCAGGGGCCCAGCATTTT

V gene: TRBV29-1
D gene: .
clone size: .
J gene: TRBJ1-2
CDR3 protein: CSVWTQGVGGYTF
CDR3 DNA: TGCAGCGTCTGGACCCAGGGAGTGGGCGGCTACACCTTC

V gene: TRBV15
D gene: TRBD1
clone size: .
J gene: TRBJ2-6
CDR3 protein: CATSREGQGSSGANVLTF
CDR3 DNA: TGTGCCACCAGCCGCGAGGGACAGGGAAGCTCTGGGGCCAACGTCCTGACTTTC

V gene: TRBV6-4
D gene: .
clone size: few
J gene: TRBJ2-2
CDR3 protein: CASSPTGTNTGELFF
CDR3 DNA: TGTGCCAGCAGTCCTACAGGGACGAACACCGGGGAGCTGTTTTTT

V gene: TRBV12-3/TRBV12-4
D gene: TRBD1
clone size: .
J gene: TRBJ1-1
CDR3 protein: CASSEGGSTEAFF
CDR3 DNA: TGTGCCAGCAGTGAAGGGGGCAGTACTGAAGCTTTCTTT

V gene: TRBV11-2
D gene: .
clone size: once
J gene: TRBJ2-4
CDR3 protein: CASSPLGTGNIQYF
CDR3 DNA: TGTGCCAGCAGCCCATTAGGGACGGGAAACATTCAGTACTTC

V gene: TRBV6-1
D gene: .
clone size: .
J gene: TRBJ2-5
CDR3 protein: CASSFPPRGETQYF
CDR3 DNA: TGTGCCAGCAGTTTCCCCCCCCGGGGAGAGACCCAGTACTTC

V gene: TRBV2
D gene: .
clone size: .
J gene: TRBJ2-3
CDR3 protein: CASRPAPWQSGADTQYF
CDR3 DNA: TGTGCCAGCAGACCCGCCCCTTGGCAATCCGGGGCAGATACGCAGTATTTT

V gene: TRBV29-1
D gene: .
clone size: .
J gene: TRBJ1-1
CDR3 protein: CSVLSRLSNTEAFF
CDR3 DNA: TGCAGCGTTCTATCGAGACTCTCGAACACTGAAGCTTTCTTT

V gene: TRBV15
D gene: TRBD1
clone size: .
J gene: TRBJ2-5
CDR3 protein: CATSWGQATQYF
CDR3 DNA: TGTGCCACCAGCTGGGGACAGGCCACCCAGTACTTC

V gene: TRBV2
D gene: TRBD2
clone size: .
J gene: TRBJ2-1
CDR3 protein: CASVGLAGYNEQFF
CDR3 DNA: TGTGCCAGTGTGGGTCTAGCGGGTTACAATGAGCAGTTCTTC

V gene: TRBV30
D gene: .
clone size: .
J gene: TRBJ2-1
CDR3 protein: CAWSLTYTPDNEQFF
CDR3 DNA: TGTGCCTGGAGCCTGACCTATACCCCGGACAATGAGCAGTTCTTC

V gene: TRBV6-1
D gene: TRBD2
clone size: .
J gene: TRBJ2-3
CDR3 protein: CASSTLYGGAENTQYF
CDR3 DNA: TGTGCCAGCAGTACCCTTTACGGGGGGGCCGAAAATACGCAGTATTTT

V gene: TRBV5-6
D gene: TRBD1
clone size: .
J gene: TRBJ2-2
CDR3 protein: CASSSTGTGGGELFF
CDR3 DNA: TGTGCCAGCAGCTCAACCGGGACAGGGGGCGGGGAGCTGTTTTTT

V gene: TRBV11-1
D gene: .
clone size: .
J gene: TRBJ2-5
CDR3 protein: CASSLSPRDQETQYF
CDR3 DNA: TGTGCCAGCAGCTTATCCCCCAGAGACCAAGAGACCCAGTACTTC

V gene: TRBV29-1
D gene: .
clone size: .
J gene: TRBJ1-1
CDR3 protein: CSVDPGGNTEAFF
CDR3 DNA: TGCAGCGTTGATCCGGGAGGAAACACTGAAGCTTTCTTT

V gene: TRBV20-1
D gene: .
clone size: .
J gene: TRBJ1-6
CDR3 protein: CSARDLDSPLHF
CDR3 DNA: TGCAGTGCTAGAGATTTAGATTCACCCCTCCACTTT

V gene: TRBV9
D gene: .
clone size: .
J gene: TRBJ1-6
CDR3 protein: CASSVGGAPGNSALHF
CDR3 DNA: TGTGCCAGCAGCGTGGGGGGGGCCCCCGGGAATTCGGCCCTCCACTTT

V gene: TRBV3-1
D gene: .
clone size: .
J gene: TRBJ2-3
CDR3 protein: CASSYSDDTQYF
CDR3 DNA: TGTGCCAGCAGCTATAGCGATGATACGCAGTATTTT

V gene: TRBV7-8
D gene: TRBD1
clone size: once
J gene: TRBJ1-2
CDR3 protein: CASSFYGQGNYGYTF
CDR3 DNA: TGTGCCAGCAGCTTTTACGGACAGGGAAACTATGGCTACACCTTC

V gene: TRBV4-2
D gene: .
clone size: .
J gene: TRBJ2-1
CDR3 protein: CASSQTSTPHEQFF
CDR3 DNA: TGTGCCAGCAGCCAAACTAGCACCCCCCATGAGCAGTTCTTC

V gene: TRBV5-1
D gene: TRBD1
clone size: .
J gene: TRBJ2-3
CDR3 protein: CASSWQGQGTDTQYF
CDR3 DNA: TGCGCCAGCAGCTGGCAAGGACAGGGCACAGATACGCAGTATTTT

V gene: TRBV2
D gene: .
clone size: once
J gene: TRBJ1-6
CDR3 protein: CASSEEVGSPLHF
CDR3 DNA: TGTGCCAGCAGTGAGGAAGTGGGTTCACCCCTCCACTTT

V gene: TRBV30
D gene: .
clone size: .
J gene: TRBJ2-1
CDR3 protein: CAWTSKGAGASYNEQFF
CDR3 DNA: TGTGCCTGGACCTCAAAGGGCGCGGGGGCCTCCTACAATGAGCAGTTCTTC